This TCR beta chain was identified in a study of T cells after yellow fever vaccination. Study in general: Fractions of limited cellularity were prepared by means of SMART-Seq v4 Ultra Low Input.

The study, taken as a whole, reports: Abundant bulk-derived clonotypes could contaminate FACS-sorted repertoires. Most primary-vaccination clones reappeared after the booster (about 95% CD4, about 90% CD8). CD4 and CD8 compartments shared a small share of clonotypes.

TCRdb processed the 5' RACE reads anew with MiXCR; each CDR3 protein has one entry. The profile covers some 670,000 distinct CDR3 sequences, with about 12% appearing a single time and 15% taken by the ten largest. To note about this clonotype: Its antigen remains unidentified.

CDR1 is MNHNY, CDR2 SVGAGI, per germline (reference sequence). The CDR3 is 12 amino acids. J gave up 15 bases and V 5 bases, and 7 bases lay outside the gene matches. The chain has TRBV6-6 and TRBJ1-4, with 9 positions matching TRBD1. The sample in question was PBMCs, obtained on the day of the yellow fever booster vaccination. The clonotype originates from a man aged 25-45 years who received the YFV17D yellow fever vaccine. CDR3 DNA sequence: TGTGCCAGCAGTCTGGGACAGGGCGGGGTGTTTTTT. Translation: CASSLGQGGVFF.